The 27 T cell receptor beta chains presented below share a single source sample, sequenced in a study of blood T cell repertoires in COVID-19. Profiling relied on immunoSEQ multiplex PCR, and the TCRdb table lists in-frame clones only, not all of them. This sample has around 20,000 clones, with 85% to 95% found just once. The material sequenced was peripheral blood. All receptors derive from a human donor in a cohort sampled during active COVID-19.

V usage is TRBV19 and J usage is TRBJ1-2, with a tentative D call TRBD1 (6 bases). V dropped 5 bases and J dropped 4 bases, with 20 bases sitting between them. CDR1 and CDR2 from the germline V gene are LNHDA and SQIVND (reference sequence). This CDR3 spans 16 amino acids. CDR3 sequence (DNA): TGTGCCAGTAGTGAACTGACAGGATCGGGAGGCTATGGCTACACCTTC. This translates into CASSELTGSGGYGYTF.

About this clone itself: A read error may produce the germline difference seen at one junction end. J is TRBJ2-5 and V is TRBV7-9, with no clear D. CDR1 and CDR2 (germline): SEHNR, FQNEAQ (reference sequence). This CDR3 has 14 amino acids. The CDR3 loop reads CASSLDTRQGTQYF. Here the CDR3 DNA reads TGTGCCAGCAGCTTAGATACCAGACAAGGGACCCAGTACTTC.

The J gene is TRBJ2-5, the V gene TRBV5-1; perhaps TRBD1 as D (6 bases). The CDR3 extends over 13 amino acids. V was clipped by 2 bases and J by 4 bases, with 9 bases between them. From germline, CDR1 is SGHRS and CDR2 YFSETQ. The DNA for the CDR3 is TGCGCCAGCAGCTTTGGACAGACAGAGACCCAGTACTTC. Its translation: CASSFGQTETQYF.

V usage is TRBV2 and J usage is TRBJ2-7; 7 nucleotides line up with TRBD1. V lost 4 bases, J lost 3 bases, and 0 bases stayed unmatched. Germline V gene sequence: CDR1 SNHLY, CDR2 FYNNEI. CDR3 length: 12 amino acids. CDR3 sequence: CASSGTGYEQYF. The CDR3, as DNA: TGTGCCAGCAGTGGGACAGGCTACGAGCAGTACTTC.

J is TRBJ1-2 and V is TRBV27; no clear D. Trimming took 2 bases from V and 2 from J, leaving 6 bases between them. Germline V CDR1 and CDR2: MNHEY, SMNVEV (reference sequence). This CDR3 has 13 residues. The CDR3 DNA sequence: TGTGCCAGCAGTTTACCCATCAACTATGGCTACACCTTC. Amino acids: CASSLPINYGYTF.

The chain links TRBV24-1 to TRBJ2-7; D unclear. Per germline, CDR1 KGHDR and CDR2 SFDVKD. Between the trimmed V and J ends, which lost 3 bases and 0 bases, there was a span of 5 bases. The CDR3 is 13 amino acids. CDR3 sequence reads: CATSDLSSYEQYF. The CDR3 DNA reads as TGTGCCACCAGTGATCTGAGCTCCTACGAGCAGTACTTC.

V gene TRBV7-2 combines with J gene TRBJ1-1; D not resolved. V lost 6 bases to trimming and J lost 3 bases, with 11 bases between them. Germline V gene data show CDR1 as SGHTA and CDR2 as FQGNSA. This CDR3 has 13 amino acids. The DNA for the CDR3 is TGTGCCAGCAGATTTGGAGATTACACTGAAGCTTTCTTT. Protein product: CASRFGDYTEAFF.

This sequence joins TRBV7-2 and TRBJ2-5; a possible D gene is TRBD1 (6 bases). The germline V gene has CDR1 SGHTA and CDR2 FQGNSA. The CDR3 length is 11 residues. Trimming took off 1 base at V and 10 bases at J, with 7 bases between the two ends. Here the CDR3 reads CASSLGQDQYF. The CDR3 region has the DNA TGTGCCAGCAGCTTAGGACAGGACCAGTACTTC.

This clone was seen only once. The chain has TRBV28 and TRBJ1-1, with 8 bases identical to TRBD1. This CDR3 is built from 14 residues. V dropped 9 bases and J dropped 2; count of bases not matched to a gene: 8. Germline V CDR1 and CDR2: MDHEN, SYDVKM. The CDR3 DNA is TGTGCCAGTTTGGACAGGGCGGCAAACACTGAAGCTTTCTTT. This encodes CASLDRAANTEAFF.

The gene calls are TRBV4-3 and TRBJ2-6, with 9 positions matching TRBD1. This CDR3 is 19 amino acids long. J lost 0 bases, V lost 2 bases, and 8 bases had no gene match. Per the germline V gene, CDR1 is LGHNA and CDR2 is YSLEER. CDR3 sequence: CASSQRGGQGPSGANVLTF. In DNA, the CDR3 is TGCGCCAGCAGCCAAAGGGGGGGACAGGGTCCCTCTGGGGCCAACGTCCTGACTTTC.

V is TRBV28 and J is TRBJ2-5; TRBD1 matches 11 bases. V dropped 4 bases and J dropped 1; count of bases not matched to a gene: 8. The germline gives CDR1 MDHEN, CDR2 SYDVKM. This CDR3 region has 17 residues. This CDR3 is CASSWGYGTGGQETQYF. DNA for the CDR3: TGTGCCAGCAGTTGGGGATACGGGACAGGGGGCCAAGAGACCCAGTACTTC.

The chain is built from TRBV2 and TRBJ1-4; the match to TRBD1 covers 8 bases. Germline V lookup: CDR1 SNHLY, CDR2 FYNNEI. Trimming removed 6 bases from V and 7 bases from J; junction bases left unmatched: 10. This CDR3 has 15 amino acids. The CDR3 nucleotides read TGTGCCAGCAGCGCCTGGACAGGGTTGGGTGAAAAACTGTTTTTT. Protein product: CASSAWTGLGEKLFF.

The V and J genes are TRBV24-1 and TRBJ2-5; the match to TRBD2 covers 10 bases. The CDR3 consists of 15 residues. The germline V gene has CDR1 KGHDR and CDR2 SFDVKD. J lost 2 bases, V lost 3 bases, and 2 bases had no gene match. The CDR3 DNA is TGTGCCACCAGTGATACTAGCGGGGCTCAAGAGACCCAGTACTTC. Translated, it gives CATSDTSGAQETQYF.

The V call is TRBV28, the J call TRBJ2-5; TRBD2 matches 7 bases. CDR1 and CDR2 from the germline V gene are MDHEN and SYDVKM. The CDR3 runs 14 residues. After removal of 8 bases from V and 4 bases from J, the junction contained 10 bases not matched to a gene. CDR3 residues: CASEGLHYRETQYF. Written as DNA, the CDR3 is TGTGCCAGCGAGGGACTACATTACAGAGAGACCCAGTACTTC.

The rearrangement links TRBV7-9 to TRBJ1-2, with D maybe TRBD1 (6 bases). CDR1 and CDR2 from the germline V gene are SEHNR and FQNEAQ (reference sequence). The CDR3 consists of 12 residues. Trimming shortened V by 7 bases and J by 7 bases, and 13 bases separated the two germline ends. Written as DNA, the CDR3 is TGTGCCAGCACCACAGGGACTTTTGGCTACACCTTC. This sequence encodes CASTTGTFGYTF.

The genes are TRBV19 and TRBJ1-5; no definite D call. V was shortened by 1 base and J by 9 bases, with 10 bases between the two germline ends. CDR3 size: 13 residues. Germline-derived CDR1 and CDR2 are LNHDA and SQIVND (reference sequence). CDR3 loop: CASSIGFPGPQHF. CDR3 bases: TGTGCCAGTAGTATAGGGTTCCCAGGGCCCCAGCATTTT.

The rearrangement uses TRBV18 and TRBJ2-7; the D gene is possibly TRBD1 (6 bases). The germline CDR1 and CDR2 sequences are KGHSH and LQKENI. The CDR3 loop spans 15 amino acids. The V gene lost 3 bases and the J gene lost 2 bases, with 14 bases spanning the gap. CDR3 amino acids: CASSPAGTRTYEQYF. CDR3 sequence (DNA): TGTGCCAGCTCACCGGCCGGGACACGAACCTACGAGCAGTACTTC.

This rearrangement joins TRBV7-9 to TRBJ1-2; D is unresolved. Germline V gives CDR1 SEHNR, CDR2 FQNEAQ (reference sequence). Trimming cost V 1 base and J 6 bases, with 12 bases left between them. The CDR3 length is 14 residues. The CDR3 DNA sequence: TGTGCCAGCAGCTTAGATCTAGGTATGGATGGCTACACCTTC. Its translation is CASSLDLGMDGYTF.

The chain recombines TRBV5-1 with TRBJ2-5; D might be TRBD1 (6 bases). This CDR3 spans 14 amino acids. The germline CDR1 and CDR2 sequences are SGHRS and YFSETQ. Trimming shortened V by 3 bases and J by 2 bases, and 11 bases separated the two germline ends. The CDR3 region has the DNA TGCGCCAGCAGCTATGGACAGTTTCAAGAGACCCAGTACTTC. Its protein product is CASSYGQFQETQYF.

The genes are TRBV3-1 (or the pseudogene TRBV3-2) and TRBJ2-7; a weak D match, TRBD1 (6 bases). Germline CDR1 is LGHDT and CDR2 is YNNKEL (reference sequence). V was shortened by 1 base and J by 3 bases, with 7 bases between the two germline ends. The CDR3 runs to 13 residues. The CDR3 loop is CASSQVRGYEQYF. DNA for the CDR3: TGTGCCAGCAGCCAAGTCAGGGGCTACGAGCAGTACTTC.

The chain carries TRBV6-5 and TRBJ2-7; TRBD1 agrees at 7 bases. V lost 6 bases and J lost 3; bases outside the gene matches: 2. The CDR3 spans 12 residues. CDR1 and CDR2 (germline): MNHEY, SVGAGI. CDR3 DNA: TGTGCCAGCAGACAGGGGAACTACGAGCAGTACTTC. The encoded protein is CASRQGNYEQYF.

This clone was seen just once. The V gene is TRBV9, the J gene TRBJ1-2; TRBD1 agrees at 11 bases. Losses at the gene ends were 3 bases for V and 0 bases for J; bases not matched to a gene: 7. The CDR3 has 17 residues. Per the germline V gene, CDR1 is SGDLS and CDR2 is YYNGEE. CDR3 in DNA: TGTGCCAGCAGCGACCCGGGACAGGGGGAGGCTAACTATGGCTACACCTTC. This encodes CASSDPGQGEANYGYTF.

The chain links TRBV9 to TRBJ2-3, with 9 bases identical to TRBD2. J was trimmed by 4 bases and V by 2 bases; bases with no gene match: 11. The CDR3 runs to 17 residues. Germline V lookup: CDR1 SGDLS, CDR2 YYNGEE. CDR3 residues: CASSVTPGLAPPDTQYF. Written as DNA, the CDR3 is TGTGCCAGCAGCGTTACACCGGGACTAGCCCCACCAGATACGCAGTATTTT.

The V gene is TRBV10-3, the J gene TRBJ2-7; TRBD1 aligns across 9 bases. The V and J ends lost 3 bases and 0 bases, in that order; junction bases with no gene match: 9. Per germline, CDR1 ENHRY and CDR2 SYGVKD. The CDR3 totals 17 residues. The CDR3 region has the DNA TGTGCCATCAGTGACCGGCCCGACAGGGGGAGCTCCTACGAGCAGTACTTC. Translated, it gives CAISDRPDRGSSYEQYF.

This chain links TRBV28 with TRBJ2-7; 7 positions agree with TRBD2. J gave up 0 bases and V 6 bases, and 14 bases lay outside the gene matches. CDR1 is MDHEN, CDR2 SYDVKM, per germline. This CDR3 is built from 17 residues. CDR3 in DNA: TGTGCCAGCAGCCTAGGGGTGCGGGAGATAATCTCCTACGAGCAGTACTTC. Amino acid sequence: CASSLGVREIISYEQYF. The full variable domain, in which reference TRBV28 and TRBJ2-7 provide the parts outside the CDR3, is DVKVTQSSRYLVKRTGEKVFLECVQDMDHENMFWYRQDPGLGLRLIYFSYDVKMKEKGDIPEGYSVSREKKERFSLILESASTNQTSMYLCASSLGVREIISYEQYFGPGTRLTVT.

The chain carries TRBV19 and TRBJ2-1, with TRBD2 matching over 7 bases. CDR3 length: 15 residues. The germline V gene encodes CDR1 LNHDA and CDR2 SQIVND (reference sequence). With 5 bases clipped from V and 1 base from J, the junction kept 5 bases outside the gene matches. The CDR3 DNA sequence: TGTGCCAGTAGTCGGGCGGGGGAATCCTACAATGAGCAGTTCTTC. This encodes CASSRAGESYNEQFF.

J is TRBJ2-3 and V is TRBV6-5, with 7 bases lining up with TRBD1. The junction had 4 bases not matched to a gene; V was cut back by 0 bases and J by 1 base. Looked up from germline, CDR1 is MNHEY and CDR2 is SVGAGI. The CDR3 has 16 amino acids. Here the CDR3 reads CASSYSKGARTDTQYF. In DNA form, the CDR3 reads TGTGCCAGCAGTTACTCGAAGGGGGCTCGCACAGATACGCAGTATTTT.